The source of this TCR beta chain is a study of blood T cell repertoires in COVID-19. Clones were sequenced by immunoSEQ multiplex PCR, and TCRdb holds only the in-frame ones, with some missing. There are 180,000 or so clones in the sample; around 85% occur only once, and around 8.2% lies in the top ten. This CDR3 is built from 12 residues. Trimming shortened V by 7 bases and J by 8 bases, and 14 bases separated the two germline ends. Germline values: CDR1 SNHLY, CDR2 FYNNEI. The sequencing input was peripheral blood. The genes are TRBV2 and TRBJ1-2, with D uncertain. The source is a man in his sixties with acute or convalescent COVID-19. The CDR3 bases are TGTGCCAGCACGTACGCGAAAGCCGGCTACACCTTC. It is translated as CASTYAKAGYTF.